Each of the 21 T cell receptor beta chains below was sequenced from the same sample in a study of early T cells in non-severe SARS-CoV-2 infection. TCRdb called the 5' RACE reads again in MiXCR, with one record for every CDR3 protein. The data hold about 23,000 distinct CDR3 sequences, with roughly 5.3% observed a single time. Sequenced material: whole blood. The receptor source for this set is an adult who was a healthcare worker with PCR-confirmed SARS-CoV-2 infection or an uninfected control (not recorded which).

V and J are TRBV30 and TRBJ1-4; TRBD1 might be the D (5 bases). The CDR3 is 14 residues long. Between the trimmed V and J ends, which lost 0 bases and 8 bases, there was a span of 13 bases. The V gene's germline CDR1 is GTSNPN and CDR2 SVGIG (reference sequence). The DNA for the CDR3 is TGTGCCTGGAGTGTACTTGGGACGGCAGAAAAACTGTTTTTT. Protein: CAWSVLGTAEKLFF. The entire variable domain, with the rest obtained from reference TRBV30 and TRBJ1-4, is as follows: SQTIHQWPATLVQPVGSPLSLECTVEGTSNPNLYWYRQAAGRGLQLLFYSVGIGQISSEVPQNLSASRPQDRQFILSSKKLLLSDSGFYLCAWSVLGTAEKLFFGSGTQLSVL.

The V gene is TRBV15, the J gene TRBJ2-2, with D perhaps matching TRBD1 (5 bases). This CDR3 comprises 14 residues. CDR1 and CDR2 from the germline V gene are LNHNV and YYDKDF (reference sequence). The V and J ends lost 8 bases and 5 bases respectively, with 15 bases between them. The CDR3 sequence: CATQTGPGTGELFF. DNA for the CDR3: TGTGCCACCCAAACAGGACCCGGTACCGGGGAGCTGTTTTTT. The complete variable domain, with remaining parts taken from reference TRBV15 and TRBJ2-2, reads DAMVIQNPRYQVTQFGKPVTLSCSQTLNHNVMYWYQQKSSQAPKLLFHYYDKDFNNEADTPDNFQSRRPNTSFCFLDIRSPGLGDTAMYLCATQTGPGTGELFFGEGSRLTVL.

There are many counts of this clonotype. The chain has TRBV28 and TRBJ2-4; D not resolved. The germline CDR1 and CDR2 sequences are MDHEN and SYDVKM. The V end lost 3 bases, the J end lost 0 bases, and 15 bases lay between the germline ends. The CDR3 runs 17 residues. The DNA of the CDR3 is TGTGCCAGCAGTTTGCAGGTCAGAAACCCAGCCAAAAACATTCAGTACTTC. Translation gives CASSLQVRNPAKNIQYF.

This clonotype was recorded many times. J is TRBJ2-7 and V is TRBV20-1; TRBD1 is a possible D gene (5 bases). The CDR3 totals 14 residues. The germline gives CDR1 DFQATT, CDR2 SNEGSKA (reference sequence). Trimming shortened V by 0 bases and J by 1 base, and 10 bases separated the two germline ends. CDR3 sequence: CSARDAAGSYEQYF. The DNA of the CDR3 is TGCAGTGCTAGAGATGCGGCAGGGTCCTACGAGCAGTACTTC.

This clonotype has at least ten counts. The V and J genes are TRBV3-1 and TRBJ1-4; no definite D call. Germline CDR1 is LGHDT and CDR2 is YNNKEL (reference sequence). Trimming pared 0 bases from V and 5 bases from J, leaving 7 bases between. This CDR3 spans 14 amino acids. CDR3 coding DNA: TGTGCCAGCAGCCAAGAGGCCGAGAATGAAAAACTGTTTTTT. Protein sequence: CASSQEAENEKLFF.

This clonotype was detected many times. The rearrangement links TRBV25-1 to TRBJ1-1; D not resolved. The CDR3 contains 15 residues. Germline CDR1 reads MGHDK; CDR2 reads SYGVNS. V was trimmed by 1 base and J by 4 bases, leaving 13 bases between them. Written as DNA, the CDR3 is TGTGCCAGCAGTGAATCGGGGAAAGGGCTCACTGAAGCTTTCTTT. This encodes CASSESGKGLTEAFF.

Only a few counts were recorded for this clonotype. The genes are TRBV7-9 and TRBJ1-1; 7 nucleotides match TRBD1. After removal of 5 bases from V and 10 bases from J, the junction contained 10 bases not matched to a gene. There are 13 residues in the CDR3. The germline V gene encodes CDR1 SEHNR and CDR2 FQNEAQ (reference sequence). The CDR3 sequence is CASSDGQAEVAFF. The CDR3 DNA follows: TGTGCCAGCAGCGATGGACAGGCCGAGGTAGCTTTCTTT. The full variable domain, its missing parts supplied by reference TRBV7-9 and TRBJ1-1, is DTGVSQNPRHKITKRGQNVTFRCDPISEHNRLYWYRQTLGQGPEFLTYFQNEAQLEKSRLLSDRFSAERPKGSFSTLEIQRTEQGDSAMYLCASSDGQAEVAFFGQGTRLTVV.

The table lists this clonotype with a few counts. The genes are TRBV19 and TRBJ1-1, with D possibly matching TRBD1 (5 bases). From germline, CDR1 is LNHDA and CDR2 SQIVND (reference sequence). Trimming stripped 4 bases from V and 4 bases from J, with 13 bases between. The CDR3 extends over 14 amino acids. The CDR3 coding sequence is TGTGCCAGTAGTAGGGGGATAGGGGCCACTGAAGCTTTCTTT. Protein: CASSRGIGATEAFF.

Ten or more counts support this clonotype. At one end, the junction sequence differs from germline, possibly due to a read error. This chain connects TRBV6-5 to TRBJ2-2; perhaps TRBD2 as D (5 bases). The CDR3 runs 15 residues. The germline V gene has CDR1 MNHEY and CDR2 SVGAGI. The CDR3 here is CASSYSYIVPGELLF. CDR3 bases: TGTGCCAGCAGTTACTCGTATATTGTGCCCGGGGAGCTGCTTTTT.

V is TRBV29-1 and J is TRBJ2-7, with D tentatively TRBD1 (5 bases). The CDR3 runs to 12 residues. Germline CDR1 reads SQVTM; CDR2 reads ANQGSEA. Trimming took off 6 bases at V and 3 bases at J, with 12 bases between the two ends. CDR3 DNA: TGCAGCGTACGAACCCAGGGCTACGAGCAGTACTTC. Protein sequence: CSVRTQGYEQYF.

Only a few counts were recorded for this clonotype. The chain joins TRBV2 to TRBJ2-7; 7 bases fit TRBD2. Germline CDR1 reads SNHLY; CDR2 reads FYNNEI. The CDR3 consists of 12 residues. Trimming at V came to 8 bases and at J to 3 bases, leaving 4 bases not matched to a gene. CDR3 region: CASGREYYEQYV. CDR3 coding DNA: TGTGCCAGCGGGCGGGAGTACTACGAGCAGTACGTC.

V is TRBV21-1 and J is TRBJ2-7. TRBV21-1 is deemed a pseudogene. The CDR3 is 15 amino acids. CDR3 DNA sequence: TGTGCCAGCAGCAAACTGGGCAGTGGGGAATACGAGCAGTACGTC. It is translated as CASSKLGSGEYEQYV.

A few counts support this clonotype. The chain joins TRBV7-2 to TRBJ2-5; TRBD1 agrees at 7 bases. The V gene end was trimmed by 3 bases and the J gene end by 5 bases; junction bases not matched to a gene: 9. Germline assignment: CDR1 SGHTA and CDR2 FQGNSA. There are 15 residues in the CDR3. In DNA form, the CDR3 reads TGTGCCAGCAGCTTCCAAGGACAGGCCTGGGAGACCCAGTACTTC. Translated, it gives CASSFQGQAWETQYF.

In this sample, this clonotype turned up many times. The chain couples TRBV20-1 to TRBJ1-1, with D perhaps TRBD1 (5 bases). The V gene's germline CDR1 is DFQATT and CDR2 SNEGSKA (reference sequence). V lost 3 bases and J lost 4, with 18 bases in between. This CDR3 is built from 15 residues. In DNA, the CDR3 is TGCAGTGCTAGTAGATACCGGGACTCGGGCACTGAAGCTTTCTTT. Encoded protein: CSASRYRDSGTEAFF.

This clonotype was observed at least ten times. The J gene is TRBJ2-3, the V gene TRBV4-3; 12 bases match TRBD2. CDR3 length: 15 residues. Unmatched junction bases numbered 2, after V lost 3 bases and J lost 4 bases. Germline V gives CDR1 LGHNA, CDR2 YSLEER. In DNA, the CDR3 is TGCGCCAGCAGCCAGACTAGCGGGAGAGCAGATACGCAGTATTTT. Amino acid sequence: CASSQTSGRADTQYF.

This clonotype came up many times. The rearrangement links TRBV4-2 to TRBJ2-7; tentatively, D is TRBD1 or TRBD2 (6 bases each). V dropped 9 bases and J dropped 5 bases, with 17 bases sitting between them. This CDR3 spans 13 amino acids. CDR1 LGHNA and CDR2 YNFKEQ come from the germline V gene. DNA for the CDR3: TGTGCCAGTAGGGGGGAGCTGGGGAACGAGCAGTACTTC. Translation: CASRGELGNEQYF.

This clonotype was detected ten times or more. V is TRBV7-8 and J is TRBJ1-1; D might be TRBD1 (6 bases). Trimming left V 3 bases short and J 2 bases short, with 7 bases between. The CDR3 consists of 13 residues. The germline V gene encodes CDR1 SGHVS and CDR2 FQNEAQ. The DNA for the CDR3 is TGTGCCAGCAGCTTGGGGGCCAACACTGAAGCTTTCTTT. It is translated as CASSLGANTEAFF.

The chain carries TRBV10-3 and TRBJ2-7, with D maybe TRBD2 (6 bases). V was cut by 10 bases and J by 2 bases, with 18 bases left in between. CDR1 ENHRY and CDR2 SYGVKD come from the germline V gene. CDR3 length equals 14 residues. The CDR3 sequence is CATAALRGPYEQYV. CDR3 nucleotides: TGTGCCACCGCGGCCTTGCGGGGACCCTACGAGCAGTACGTC.

As to this clonotype: Possible read error: a much larger clone is one base away. The rearrangement joins TRBV20-1 to TRBJ2-2; weak D call: TRBD2 (5 bases). Germline V lookup: CDR1 DFQATT, CDR2 SNEGSKA (reference sequence). This CDR3 has 16 amino acids. As DNA, the CDR3 is TGCAGTGCTAGAGATAGGAGACCCTCTATGGCCGGGGAGCTGCTTTTT. Protein product: CSARDRRPSMAGELLF.

This clonotype is termed medium-sized (0.01 to 0.1%). The chain couples TRBV4-2 to TRBJ2-3; TRBD2 might be the D (6 bases). This CDR3 has 12 residues. The germline gives CDR1 LGHNA, CDR2 YNFKEQ. With 5 bases removed from V and 7 bases from J, the gap between germline ends came to 10 bases. The CDR3 nucleotides read TGTGCCAGCAGCGGGGGGATAAATACGCAGTATTTT. Translating gives CASSGGINTQYF.

This clonotype was counted ten times or more. The gene calls are TRBV12-3 or TRBV12-4 and TRBJ1-5, with no clear D. Trimming removed 4 bases at V and 3 bases at J, with 10 bases between. The CDR3 covers 14 residues. CDR3 amino acids: CASSSSQLNQPQHF. DNA for the CDR3: TGTGCCAGCAGTTCCTCCCAGCTCAATCAGCCCCAGCATTTT.